The sequence of this T cell receptor (beta chain) was determined in a study of blood T cell repertoires in COVID-19. Turning to the study itself: COVID-19 samples, acute and convalescent, were from the United States, Italy and Spain. PBMCs, B-cell-depleted T cells, or T cells provided the cDNA or gDNA that made up the material.

Profiled with immunoSEQ multiplex PCR; TCRdb holds only in-frame clones, not every one. This sample carries around 400,000 clones, approximately 91% of them seen once, and the ten largest clones take just over 0.85%. Looked up from germline, CDR1 is SGHRS and CDR2 is YFSETQ. The CDR3 has 16 residues. V gave up 2 bases and J gave up 4 bases; unmatched junction bases: 12. The age range of participants was about 18 to 100 years, with residence in about 25 US areas. This chain uses TRBV5-1 with TRBJ2-7; 7 nucleotides agree with TRBD1. Sample: PBMCs or T cells enriched from blood (not recorded which). The clonotype originates from a woman aged 35 to 49 who had been exposed to COVID-19. The CDR3 protein is CASSFGGRTGLYEQYF. The CDR3 nucleotides are TGCGCCAGCAGCTTTGGCGGAAGGACAGGATTATACGAGCAGTACTTC.